Listed below are T cell receptor beta chains from one sample, sequenced in a study of blood T cell repertoires in COVID-19. The method was immunoSEQ multiplex PCR; TCRdb's version includes in-frame clones alone and lacks a portion of them. This table holds over 200,000 clones, around 87% found once. The sample taken for sequencing was peripheral blood. The receptors here all came from a woman between 45 and 60 years old with acute or convalescent COVID-19. Each CDR3 is given with its conserved first and last residue. Fields, in order: J gene, D gene, CDR3 length, clone size, V gene, CDR3 protein, CDR3 DNA. The D gene is left open where the match is weak. Only some rows state a clone size, as once, few, many or a class for expanded clones.

TRBJ2-3,-,18,-,TRBV21-1,CASSWGLSREDFTDTQYF,TGTGCCAGCTCATGGGGGCTCTCGCGGGAGGATTTCACAGATACGCAGTATTTT
TRBJ1-2,-,14,few,TRBV5-5,CASSLAARDGGYTF,TGTGCCAGCAGCTTAGCCGCCCGGGATGGTGGCTACACCTTC
TRBJ2-7,TRBD2,14,-,TRBV2,CASRGLAGGNEQYF,TGTGCCAGCAGGGGACTAGCGGGAGGTAACGAGCAGTACTTC
TRBJ2-7,-,12,-,TRBV6-1,CASSDRVHEQYF,TGTGCCAGCAGTGACAGGGTACACGAGCAGTACTTC
TRBJ2-1,-,12,once,TRBV12-3/TRBV12-4,CASSLGGNEQFF,TGTGCCAGCAGTTTAGGAGGGAATGAGCAGTTCTTC
TRBJ1-5,TRBD1,16,-,TRBV18,CASSPRRTGGNQPQHF,TGTGCCAGCTCACCGCGACGGACAGGAGGAAATCAGCCCCAGCATTTT
TRBJ2-7,TRBD1,14,-,TRBV5-4,CASSSPGQGDEQYF,TGTGCCAGCAGCTCACCGGGACAGGGAGACGAGCAGTACTTC
TRBJ1-5,-,14,-,TRBV2,CASSEAGRWQPQHF,TGTGCCAGCAGTGAAGCCGGCAGGTGGCAGCCCCAGCATTTT
TRBJ1-5,-,15,once,TRBV28,CASSPWASAIMAQHF,TGTGCCAGCAGTCCTTGGGCCTCTGCAATCATGGCCCAGCATTTT
TRBJ1-1,-,18,-,TRBV7-2,CASSSPRGGALLLTEAFF,TGTGCCAGCAGCTCGCCTCGTGGGGGGGCGCTCCTGTTAACTGAAGCTTTCTTT
TRBJ2-2,-,13,-,TRBV7-7,CASSPNRDGELFF,TGTGCTAGCAGCCCGAATAGAGACGGGGAGCTGTTTTTT
TRBJ1-5,TRBD1,15,-,TRBV29-1,CSVAGTGYSNQPQHF,TGCAGCGTTGCAGGGACAGGTTATAGCAATCAGCCCCAGCATTTT
TRBJ2-7,TRBD1,15,once,TRBV9,CASTPTGTGPGEQYF,TGTGCCAGCACTCCAACCGGGACAGGTCCGGGGGAGCAGTACTTC
TRBJ1-1,-,14,few,TRBV7-2,CASSSSRGNTEAFF,TGTGCCAGCAGCTCGTCCCGGGGGAACACTGAAGCTTTCTTT
TRBJ1-6,TRBD1,16,-,TRBV7-2,CASSFRDRVYNSPLHF,TGTGCCAGCAGCTTCCGGGACAGGGTCTATAATTCACCCCTCCACTTT
TRBJ2-7,-,14,-,TRBV5-1,CASSLAMAEVQQYF,TGCGCCAGCAGCTTGGCGATGGCGGAGGTCCAGCAGTACTTC
TRBJ2-1,-,15,once,TRBV7-9,CASSFVQAIYNEQFF,TGTGCCAGCAGCTTCGTACAGGCGATCTACAATGAGCAGTTCTTC
TRBJ1-2,-,14,few,TRBV7-8,CASSLAGGVYGYTF,TGTGCCAGCAGCTTAGCGGGGGGAGTCTATGGCTACACCTTC
TRBJ1-2,TRBD1,14,-,TRBV27,CASSRTGAYYGYTF,TGTGCCAGCAGTCGGACAGGGGCCTACTATGGCTACACCTTC
TRBJ2-1,TRBD2,18,-,TRBV27,CASSLSEFGLAGADEQFF,TGTGCCAGCAGTTTATCTGAGTTTGGGCTAGCGGGAGCCGATGAGCAGTTCTTC
TRBJ2-1,TRBD2,16,-,TRBV18,CASSPVLAGVGNEQFF,TGTGCCAGCTCACCAGTTCTAGCGGGAGTGGGAAATGAGCAGTTCTTC
TRBJ1-1,-,17,few,TRBV27,CASSLYPRVAGIYQAFF,TGTGCCAGCAGTTTATATCCCCGTGTTGCGGGTATTTATCAAGCTTTCTTT
TRBJ1-1,TRBD1,14,-,TRBV29-1,CSVMGQGMNTEAFF,TGCAGCGTGATGGGACAGGGAATGAACACTGAAGCTTTCTTT
TRBJ2-3,-,14,-,TRBV24-1,CATSGEQGTDTQYF,TGTGCCACCTCGGGGGAGCAAGGCACAGATACGCAGTATTTT